One and the same sample provided the 32 T cell receptor beta chains below, sequenced in a study of shared clonotypes between healthy human individuals. Profiled with immunoSEQ multiplex PCR; TCRdb holds only in-frame clones, not every one. Among about 600,000 clones listed, roughly 97% were seen once. The sample consisted of naive CD4+ T cells sorted from blood. Described subset: CD45RA+ positively selected. The receptors originated from a woman aged 25 to 39 in good health.

The chain links TRBV7-8 to TRBJ1-5, with D perhaps matching TRBD1 (5 bases). The CDR3 sequence is 19 residues long. V gave up 0 bases and J gave up 0 bases, with 18 bases separating them. CDR1 SGHVS and CDR2 FQNEAQ come from the germline V gene. The CDR3 DNA sequence: TGTGCCAGCAGCTTAGCGCATAAGGGGAGGACGGATAGCAATCAGCCCCAGCATTTT. The encoded protein is CASSLAHKGRTDSNQPQHF.

The V gene is TRBV25-1, the J gene TRBJ2-1; D gene ambiguous. This CDR3 has 14 residues. The germline V gene has CDR1 MGHDK and CDR2 SYGVNS. V gave up 2 bases and J gave up 12 bases, with 17 bases separating them. The CDR3 region is CASSERTYSGGQFF. Written as DNA, the CDR3 is TGTGCCAGCAGTGAACGGACCTATTCGGGCGGGCAGTTCTTC.

On this clone itself: In this CDR3 the conserved last residue, phenylalanine or tryptophan, is missing, so a read error is likely. The DNA is omitted, as the CDR3 cannot be located on it reliably, and the CDR3 follows TCRdb's listing. The chain employs TRBV7-2 and TRBJ2-6; the table gives TRBD1 as D, unverified against the DNA. In germline, CDR1 is SGHTA, CDR2 FQGNSA. The CDR3 sequence runs 8 residues, both termini included. This CDR3 is CASSWGPP.

The chain carries TRBV11-2 and TRBJ2-1; 9 positions agree with TRBD2. V dropped 0 bases and J dropped 5; count of bases not matched to a gene: 8. Germline-derived CDR1 and CDR2 are SGHAT and FQNNGV. This CDR3 region has 17 residues. The CDR3 region is CASSLDLWTSENNEQFF. The CDR3, as DNA: TGTGCCAGCAGCTTAGATCTCTGGACTAGCGAAAACAATGAGCAGTTCTTC.

V usage is TRBV6-5 and J usage is TRBJ2-7; D is possibly TRBD2 (6 bases). From germline, CDR1 is MNHEY and CDR2 SVGAGI. The ends were cut back, 0 bases at V and 6 bases at J, with 15 bases in the middle. There are 15 residues in the CDR3. The CDR3 DNA sequence: TGTGCCAGCAGTTACTCGGCGGGAAGGGCCTCCGAGCAGTACTTC. Translated: CASSYSAGRASEQYF.

This chain connects TRBV6-5 to TRBJ1-5; D is perhaps TRBD1 (6 bases). Germline loops: CDR1 MNHEY, CDR2 SVGAGI. The germline V and J ends were trimmed by 6 bases and 4 bases, with 16 bases remaining between them. This CDR3 contains 15 residues. The CDR3 DNA reads as TGTGCCAGCAGCCGCCTTGGGGGGGCTAATCAGCCCCAGCATTTT. This encodes CASSRLGGANQPQHF.

J is TRBJ2-5 and V is TRBV6-5; D is perhaps TRBD1 (5 bases). The assigned J gene may be wrong: the sequence end matches TRBJ2-7 better. Germline V gene data show CDR1 as MNHEY and CDR2 as SVGAGI. The CDR3 has 14 amino acids. CDR3 DNA sequence: TGTGCCAGCAGCGGGCAAGTGGGGCCGTACGAGCAGTACTTC. This gives the protein CASSGQVGPYEQYF.

V and J are TRBV4-2 and TRBJ1-1; D is unclear. This CDR3 spans 15 amino acids. Germline lookup yields CDR1 LGHNA and CDR2 YNFKEQ. With 1 base removed from V and 5 bases from J, the gap between germline ends came to 14 bases. CDR3 loop: CASSQVRTGWTEAFF. CDR3 DNA sequence: TGTGCCAGCAGCCAAGTCCGGACGGGGTGGACTGAAGCTTTCTTT.

This clone was counted a single time. One end of the junction does not line up with germline, which may come from a read error. The rearrangement joins TRBV28 to TRBJ2-1; TRBD2 might be the D (6 bases). In germline, CDR1 is MDHEN, CDR2 SYDVKM. The CDR3 totals 13 residues. The CDR3 sequence: CACSGLPYNEQFF. The CDR3 nucleotides are TGTGCCTGCAGCGGGTTACCCTACAATGAGCAGTTCTTC.

With regard to this clone: No DNA is shown, since the ends of the CDR3 on it are uncertain; the CDR3 is the one TCRdb lists. The V and J genes are TRBV5-5 and TRBJ2-5. The CDR3 extends over 13 residues, inclusive of both ends. CDR1 is SGHKS and CDR2 is YYEKEE in the germline V gene (reference sequence). The CDR3 sequence is CASSNSGRANQYF.

This chain uses TRBV4-1 with TRBJ2-7, with D possibly TRBD1 on 5 matching bases. Per the germline V gene, CDR1 is MGHRA and CDR2 is YSYEKL. This CDR3 spans 16 amino acids. The ends were cut back, 1 base at V and 3 bases at J, with 16 bases in the middle. The CDR3 is CASSQAPRADSYEQYF. The CDR3 DNA reads TGCGCCAGCAGCCAAGCCCCCAGGGCAGACAGCTACGAGCAGTACTTC.

The V gene is TRBV28, the J gene TRBJ1-4; a possible D gene is TRBD1 (6 bases). The CDR3 runs 15 residues. The V end lost 2 bases, the J end lost 2 bases, and 9 bases lay between the germline ends. Germline values: CDR1 MDHEN, CDR2 SYDVKM. CDR3 nucleotides: TGTGCCAGCAGTTTACCGGGGGGCACTAATGAAAAACTGTTTTTT. The encoded protein is CASSLPGGTNEKLFF.

The chain joins TRBV6-6 to TRBJ1-5; D gene ambiguous. Germline lookup yields CDR1 MNHNY and CDR2 SVGAGI (reference sequence). The ends were cut back, 0 bases at V and 1 base at J, with 10 bases in the middle. CDR3 length: 16 residues. The CDR3 coding sequence is TGTGCCAGCAGTTACTCGACCGGGAGGAGCAATCAGCCCCAGCATTTT. Translated: CASSYSTGRSNQPQHF.

Of note for this clone: Other DNA sequences of this sample code for an identical CDR3. This chain joins TRBV2 and TRBJ1-1, with D maybe TRBD1 (6 bases). V was pared by 5 bases and J by 6 bases, with 7 bases between. Looked up from germline, CDR1 is SNHLY and CDR2 is FYNNEI. The CDR3 length is 11 residues. The CDR3 coding sequence is TGTGCCAGCAGTTACAGGGCTGAAGCTTTCTTT. This gives the protein CASSYRAEAFF.

The rearrangement joins TRBV5-1 to TRBJ2-2, with D perhaps being TRBD1 or TRBD2 (5 bases each). The CDR3 extends over 16 amino acids. Germline CDR1 reads SGHRS; CDR2 reads YFSETQ. Trimming pared 4 bases from V and 2 bases from J, leaving 15 bases between. This chain's CDR3 is CASSAAGAGNTGELFF. The CDR3 region has the DNA TGCGCCAGCAGCGCCGCCGGGGCAGGAAACACCGGGGAGCTGTTTTTT.

This clone was recorded only once. The rearrangement joins TRBV10-3 to TRBJ1-1, with D tentatively TRBD1 (6 bases). This CDR3 has 12 amino acids. Germline CDR1 and CDR2: ENHRY and SYGVKD. The V end was cut by 10 bases, the J end by 5 bases, with 14 bases between. The DNA for the CDR3 is TGTGCCAGTGGCGGGGGGCAAACTGAAGCTTTCTTT. Translated: CASGGGQTEAFF.

J is TRBJ2-1 and V is TRBV29-1, with D maybe TRBD2 (7 bases). Germline loops: CDR1 SQVTM, CDR2 ANQGSEA. The CDR3 covers 14 residues. Trimming removed 8 bases at V and 0 bases at J, with 14 bases between. DNA of the CDR3: TGCAGCCTTGGGAGGGGGAGCTCCTACAATGAGCAGTTCTTC. Its protein is CSLGRGSSYNEQFF.

The V gene is TRBV15, the J gene TRBJ2-5; perhaps D is TRBD1 or TRBD2 (6 bases each). The J call could be wrong; TRBJ2-7 is a better fit for the DNA end. This CDR3 region has 15 residues. CDR1 and CDR2 (germline): LNHNV, YYDKDF (reference sequence). Here the CDR3 reads CATSRGGADTYEQYF. The CDR3 DNA reads as TGTGCCACCAGCAGAGGGGGGGCAGACACCTACGAGCAGTACTTC.

The chain joins TRBV28 to TRBJ2-7, with D perhaps matching TRBD2 (7 bases). There are 12 residues in the CDR3. V shed 10 bases and J shed 3 bases, with 13 bases lying between them. The V gene's germline CDR1 is MDHEN and CDR2 SYDVKM. The CDR3 DNA is TGTGCCACCAAAGCGGGACACTACGAGCAGTACTTC. It translates to CATKAGHYEQYF. The whole variable domain, remainder taken from reference TRBV28 and TRBJ2-7, is DVKVTQSSRYLVKRTGEKVFLECVQDMDHENMFWYRQDPGLGLRLIYFSYDVKMKEKGDIPEGYSVSREKKERFSLILESASTNQTSMYLCATKAGHYEQYFGPGTRLTVT.

The chain carries TRBV14 and TRBJ2-3; 9 nucleotides match TRBD2. The CDR3 is 16 residues long. Germline V gene lookup returns CDR1 SGHDN and CDR2 FVKESK. Trimming removed 0 bases from V and 3 bases from J; junction bases left unmatched: 4. CDR3 nucleotides: TGTGCCAGCAGCCAAGATAGCGGGAGTTGGACAGATACGCAGTATTTT. Amino acid sequence: CASSQDSGSWTDTQYF.

CDR3 residues: CASSPPGQGWEKLFF. CDR3 DNA: TGTGCCAGCTCACCACCGGGACAGGGCTGGGAAAAACTGTTTTTT. J is TRBJ1-4 and V is TRBV18; TRBD1 matches 9 bases. This CDR3 region has 15 residues. The J segment lost 8 bases and the V segment lost 0 bases, leaving 4 bases of the junction unmatched. The V gene's germline CDR1 is KGHSH and CDR2 LQKENI.

The J gene is TRBJ2-7, the V gene TRBV27; 7 bases match TRBD2. This CDR3 region has 14 residues. V lost 4 bases, J lost 4 bases, and 7 bases stayed unmatched. Germline loops: CDR1 MNHEY, CDR2 SMNVEV (reference sequence). Here the CDR3 reads CASSSAGDTYEQYF. Here the CDR3 DNA reads TGTGCCAGCAGTTCGGCGGGAGATACGTACGAGCAGTACTTC.

The rearrangement joins TRBV6-6 to TRBJ2-2, with D possibly matching TRBD2 (5 bases). The V and J ends lost 7 bases and 0 bases respectively, with 12 bases between them. CDR3 length: 15 amino acids. Germline V gives CDR1 MNHNY, CDR2 SVGAGI (reference sequence). Here the CDR3 DNA reads TGTGCCAGCAAGAGAAGCGGAGCGAACACCGGGGAGCTGTTTTTT. This translates into CASKRSGANTGELFF.

The CDR3 bases are TGTGCCAGCAGTTTATCGGGGAAAAGGCCTTTGGGGAATGAGCAGTTCTTC. Translating gives CASSLSGKRPLGNEQFF. The V and J genes are TRBV27 and TRBJ2-1; D unclear. Looked up from germline, CDR1 is MNHEY and CDR2 is SMNVEV (reference sequence). The V and J ends lost 0 bases and 7 bases respectively, with 19 bases between them. The CDR3 is 17 residues long.

This rearrangement joins TRBV29-1 to TRBJ2-7, with TRBD2 identical over 11 bases. V lost 6 bases to trimming and J lost 4 bases; unmatched junction nucleotides: 8. The CDR3 spans 14 residues. Germline CDR1 is SQVTM and CDR2 is ANQGSEA. CDR3 in amino acids: CSVPGTSGSYEQYF. The CDR3 DNA sequence: TGCAGCGTCCCCGGAACTAGCGGGAGTTACGAGCAGTACTTC.

This chain joins TRBV7-9 and TRBJ2-1; TRBD2 might be the D (6 bases). The CDR3 is 16 residues long. V was clipped by 2 bases and J by 3 bases, with 14 bases between them. Germline values: CDR1 SEHNR, CDR2 FQNEAQ (reference sequence). The CDR3 bases are TGTGCCAGCAGCTTAAGATGGGGAGGAGACTACAATGAGCAGTTCTTC. Translated: CASSLRWGGDYNEQFF. The entire variable domain, with the rest obtained from reference TRBV7-9 and TRBJ2-1, is as follows: DTGVSQNPRHKITKRGQNVTFRCDPISEHNRLYWYRQTLGQGPEFLTYFQNEAQLEKSRLLSDRFSAERPKGSFSTLEIQRTEQGDSAMYLCASSLRWGGDYNEQFFGPGTRLTVL.

The chain employs TRBV27 and TRBJ2-5; D possibly matches TRBD1 or TRBD2 (6 bases each). V was shortened by 1 base and J by 4 bases, with 13 bases between the two germline ends. CDR3 size: 15 residues. The germline gives CDR1 MNHEY, CDR2 SMNVEV (reference sequence). CDR3 protein: CASSLWGAGPETQYF. The DNA of the CDR3 is TGTGCCAGCAGTTTATGGGGGGCCGGTCCAGAGACCCAGTACTTC.

This chain connects TRBV6-4 to TRBJ2-6; maybe TRBD1 (5 bases). CDR1 and CDR2 from the germline V gene are MRHNA and SNTAGT. The CDR3 runs to 16 residues. The V end lost 5 bases, the J end lost 2 bases, and 13 bases lay between the germline ends. For the CDR3, the DNA is TGTGCCAGCAGTAGCCAGGGTAACGCTGGGGCCAACGTCCTGACTTTC. It encodes CASSSQGNAGANVLTF.

The V and J genes are TRBV5-1 and TRBJ2-2; TRBD2 matches at 9 bases. The trim removed 2 bases at V and 5 bases at J, leaving 4 bases unmatched. The germline V gene encodes CDR1 SGHRS and CDR2 YFSETQ. CDR3 length: 15 residues. The CDR3 DNA follows: TGCGCCAGCAGCTTTAGCGGGAGAGGTACCGGGGAGCTGTTTTTT. Amino acids: CASSFSGRGTGELFF.

The chain couples TRBV28 to TRBJ2-1; no clear D. This CDR3 spans 14 amino acids. V was cut by 4 bases and J by 4 bases, with 11 bases left in between. Germline V gene sequence: CDR1 MDHEN, CDR2 SYDVKM. DNA for the CDR3: TGTGCCAGCAGTTCTAAGGTGGGGTACAATGAGCAGTTCTTC. This encodes CASSSKVGYNEQFF.

This chain connects TRBV15 to TRBJ2-3; no reliable D call. The ends were cut back, 1 base at V and 8 bases at J, with 19 bases in the middle. The CDR3 sequence is 16 residues long. CDR1 is LNHNV and CDR2 is YYDKDF in the germline V gene (reference sequence). Here the CDR3 reads CATSRVSAHVLGTQYF. CDR3 sequence (DNA): TGTGCCACCAGCAGAGTATCCGCGCACGTACTTGGTACGCAGTATTTT.

This chain links TRBV18 with TRBJ2-2; the match to TRBD2 covers 8 bases. Germline V gene lookup returns CDR1 KGHSH and CDR2 LQKENI. There are 17 residues in the CDR3. The V and J ends lost 5 bases and 3 bases, in that order; junction bases with no gene match: 11. Here the CDR3 reads CASSMMQAAGDTGELFF. The DNA of the CDR3 is TGTGCCAGCTCAATGATGCAGGCAGCGGGAGACACCGGGGAGCTGTTTTTT.